These T cell receptor beta chains were read from a single sample in a study of cytomegalovirus exposure and HLA in healthy donors. Clones were sequenced by immunoSEQ multiplex PCR, and TCRdb holds only the in-frame ones, with some missing. The repertoire holds 100,000 to 150,000 clones, under 90% seen once, with 3% to 4% in the top ten. Sequenced: PBMCs. The receptors come from a middle-aged woman in good health and CMV-seronegative. Both conserved end residues are part of each CDR3. The D gene is left open where the match is weak. Rows may omit the clone size; those that give it use once, few, many or a size class.

j_call d_call v_call clone_size cdr3_aa cdr3_nt
TRBJ2-3 . TRBV4-2 . CASSQGAGFTDTQYF TGTGCCAGCAGCCAAGGGGCGGGATTCACAGATACGCAGTATTTT
TRBJ1-1 . TRBV5-6 . CASSSRGRTTEAFF TGTGCCAGCAGCTCCAGGGGCAGGACCACTGAAGCTTTCTTT
TRBJ1-1 . TRBV2 once CASSEGTRAFF TGTGCCAGCAGTGAAGGCACGCGGGCTTTCTTT
TRBJ1-4 TRBD1 TRBV29-1 . CSVAGQGNEKLFF TGCAGCGTTGCGGGACAGGGGAATGAAAAACTGTTTTTT
TRBJ2-3 TRBD2 TRBV9 . CASSSRAGGRADTQYF TGTGCCAGCAGCTCCCGAGCGGGGGGGCGGGCAGATACGCAGTATTTT
TRBJ2-5 . TRBV20-1 once CSGATSQTQYF TGCAGTGGGGCAACCTCCCAGACCCAGTACTTC
TRBJ1-6 . TRBV7-3 once CASSDDRFNSPLHF TGTGCCAGCAGCGACGACAGGTTTAATTCACCCCTCCACTTT
TRBJ1-2 . TRBV5-1 . CASSLGGQLHGYTF TGCGCCAGCAGCTTGGGGGGGCAGTTACATGGCTACACCTTC
TRBJ2-7 . TRBV4-2 few CASSQGMGSYEQYF TGTGCCAGCAGCCAAGGGATGGGCTCCTACGAGCAGTACTTC
TRBJ2-7 TRBD1 TRBV28 . CASSYNRGPYEQYF TGTGCCAGCAGTTATAACAGGGGACCCTACGAGCAGTACTTC
TRBJ2-5 TRBD1 TRBV28 . CASSFGTGASGTQYF TGTGCCAGCAGTTTTGGGACAGGGGCCTCAGGGACCCAGTACTTC
TRBJ1-2 . TRBV6-6 . CASSYGGQNNYGYTF TGTGCCAGCAGTTACGGAGGACAGAATAACTATGGCTACACCTTC
TRBJ1-1 TRBD1 TRBV14 . CASSRDRGGGLAFF TGTGCCAGCAGCCGAGACAGGGGCGGGGGGTTGGCTTTCTTT
TRBJ1-2 TRBD1 TRBV7-8 . CASSYAAGGYGYTF TGTGCCAGCAGCTACGCCGCAGGGGGGTATGGCTACACCTTC
TRBJ2-5 TRBD1 TRBV15 . CATRRDRNQETQYF TGTGCCACCAGAAGGGACAGAAACCAAGAGACCCAGTACTTC
TRBJ1-6 . TRBV6-5 . CASSGYNSPLHF TGTGCCAGCAGCGGTTACAATTCACCCCTCCACTTT
TRBJ1-5 TRBD1 TRBV7-2 . CASSPRDSWKDQPQHF TGTGCCAGCAGCCCGCGGGACAGTTGGAAGGATCAGCCCCAGCATTTT
TRBJ2-3 . TRBV7-8 . CASSTRQQAVGTDTQYF TGTGCCAGCAGCACCCGCCAACAGGCAGTCGGCACAGATACGCAGTATTTT
TRBJ2-7 TRBD1 TRBV28 . CASSSTGQVAIYEQYF TGTGCCAGCAGTTCTACGGGACAGGTTGCAATCTACGAGCAGTACTTC
TRBJ2-3 TRBD2 TRBV5-6 . CASSPRTSGTDTQYF TGTGCCAGCAGCCCCAGGACTAGCGGGACAGATACGCAGTATTTT
TRBJ2-7 TRBD2 TRBV10-3 . CAIGGDGFNYEQYF TGTGCCATCGGGGGGGACGGCTTCAACTACGAGCAGTACTTC
TRBJ2-1 . TRBV9 . CASSVGSTGNNEQFF TGTGCCAGCAGCGTAGGTAGTACCGGTAACAATGAGCAGTTCTTC
TRBJ2-5 . TRBV5-4 . CASSLIGGRSQETQYF TGTGCCAGCAGCTTAATAGGAGGGCGGTCCCAAGAGACCCAGTACTTC
TRBJ1-1 . TRBV7-2 . CASSRLAEAFF TGTGCCAGCAGTCGACTGGCCGAAGCTTTCTTT
TRBJ2-7 TRBD1 TRBV2 . CASGPRTGTYEQYF TGTGCCAGCGGTCCCAGGACAGGAACCTACGAGCAGTACTTC
TRBJ1-6 TRBD1 TRBV19 . CASSISGQNNSPLHF TGTGCCAGTAGTATATCGGGACAGAATAATTCACCCCTCCACTTT